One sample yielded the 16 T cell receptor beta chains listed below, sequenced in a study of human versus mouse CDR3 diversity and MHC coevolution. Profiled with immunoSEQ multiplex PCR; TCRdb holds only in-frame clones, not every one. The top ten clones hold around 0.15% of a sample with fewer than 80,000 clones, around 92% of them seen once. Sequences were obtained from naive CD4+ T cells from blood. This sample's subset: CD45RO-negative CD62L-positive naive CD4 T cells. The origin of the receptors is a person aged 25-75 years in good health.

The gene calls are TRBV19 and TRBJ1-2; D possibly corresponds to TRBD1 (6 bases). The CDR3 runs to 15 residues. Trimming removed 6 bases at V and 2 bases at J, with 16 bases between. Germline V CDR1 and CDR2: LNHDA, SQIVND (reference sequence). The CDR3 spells CASSPGQGHNYGYTF. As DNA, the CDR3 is TGTGCCAGTAGCCCGGGTCAGGGACACAACTATGGCTACACCTTC. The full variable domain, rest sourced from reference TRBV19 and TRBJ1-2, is DGGITQSPKYLFRKEGQNVTLSCEQNLNHDAMYWYRQDPGQGLRLIYYSQIVNDFQKGDIAEGYSVSREKKESFPLTVTSAQKNPTAFYLCASSPGQGHNYGYTFGSGTRLTVV.

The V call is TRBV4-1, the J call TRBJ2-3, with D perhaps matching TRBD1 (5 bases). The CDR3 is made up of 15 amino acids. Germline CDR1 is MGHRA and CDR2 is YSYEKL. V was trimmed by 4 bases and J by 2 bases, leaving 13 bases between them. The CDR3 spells CASSLSGANTDTQYF. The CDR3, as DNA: TGCGCCAGCAGCCTAAGTGGGGCTAACACAGATACGCAGTATTTT.

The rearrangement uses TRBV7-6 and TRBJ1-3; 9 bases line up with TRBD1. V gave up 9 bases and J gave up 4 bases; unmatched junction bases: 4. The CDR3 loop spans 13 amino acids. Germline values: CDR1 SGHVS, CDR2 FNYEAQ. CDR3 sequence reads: CARRDRVGNTIYF. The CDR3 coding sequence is TGTGCCAGGAGGGACAGGGTCGGAAACACCATATATTTT.

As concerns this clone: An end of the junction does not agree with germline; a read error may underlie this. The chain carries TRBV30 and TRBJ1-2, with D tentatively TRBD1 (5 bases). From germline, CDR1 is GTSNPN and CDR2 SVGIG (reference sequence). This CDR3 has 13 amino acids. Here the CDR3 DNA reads TGTGCCTGGAGTGGACAGTCAAACTATGGCCACACCTTC. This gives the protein CAWSGQSNYGHTF.

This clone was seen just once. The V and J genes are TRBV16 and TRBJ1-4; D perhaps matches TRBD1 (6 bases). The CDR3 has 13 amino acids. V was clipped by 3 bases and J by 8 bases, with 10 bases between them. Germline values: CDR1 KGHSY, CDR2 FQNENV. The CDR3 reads CASSQGTLEKLFF. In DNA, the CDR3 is TGTGCCAGCAGCCAGGGGACATTAGAAAAACTGTTTTTT. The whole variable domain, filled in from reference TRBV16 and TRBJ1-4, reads GEEVAQTPKHLVRGEGQKAKLYCAPIKGHSYVFWYQQVLKNEFKFLISFQNENVFDETGMPKERFSAKCLPNSPCSLEIQATKLEDSAVYFCASSQGTLEKLFFGSGTQLSVL.

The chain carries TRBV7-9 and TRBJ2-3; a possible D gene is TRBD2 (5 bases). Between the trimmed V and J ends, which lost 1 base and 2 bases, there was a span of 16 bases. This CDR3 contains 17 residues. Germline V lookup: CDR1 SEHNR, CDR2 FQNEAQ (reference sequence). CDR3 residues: CASSLGGPDFLTDTQYF. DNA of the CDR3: TGTGCCAGCAGCTTAGGGGGTCCGGACTTTCTCACAGATACGCAGTATTTT.

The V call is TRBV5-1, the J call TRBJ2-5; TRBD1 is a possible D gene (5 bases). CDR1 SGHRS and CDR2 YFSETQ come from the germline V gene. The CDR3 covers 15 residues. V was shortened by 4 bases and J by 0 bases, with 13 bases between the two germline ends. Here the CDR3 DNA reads TGCGCCAGCAGCCAGATGACAGACCACCAAGAGACCCAGTACTTC. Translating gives CASSQMTDHQETQYF.

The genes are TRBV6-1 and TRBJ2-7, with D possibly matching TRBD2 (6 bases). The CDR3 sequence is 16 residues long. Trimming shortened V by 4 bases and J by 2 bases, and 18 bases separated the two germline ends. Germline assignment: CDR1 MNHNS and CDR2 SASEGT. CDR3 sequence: CASSGGVGVGPYEQYF. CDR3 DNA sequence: TGTGCCAGCAGTGGGGGGGTGGGGGTCGGCCCCTACGAGCAGTACTTC.

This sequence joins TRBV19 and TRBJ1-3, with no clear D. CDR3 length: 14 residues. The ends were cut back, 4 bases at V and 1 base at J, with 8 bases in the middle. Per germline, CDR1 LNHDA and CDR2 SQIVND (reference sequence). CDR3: CASSSAGSGNTIYF. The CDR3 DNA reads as TGTGCCAGTAGTAGCGCGGGGTCTGGAAACACCATATATTTT. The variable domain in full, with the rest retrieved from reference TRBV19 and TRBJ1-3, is DGGITQSPKYLFRKEGQNVTLSCEQNLNHDAMYWYRQDPGQGLRLIYYSQIVNDFQKGDIAEGYSVSREKKESFPLTVTSAQKNPTAFYLCASSSAGSGNTIYFGEGSWLTVV.

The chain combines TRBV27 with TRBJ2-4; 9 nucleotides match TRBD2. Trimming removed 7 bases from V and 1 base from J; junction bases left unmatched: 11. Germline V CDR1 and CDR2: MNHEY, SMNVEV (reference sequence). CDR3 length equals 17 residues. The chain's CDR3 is CASTLFAGGAAKNIQYF. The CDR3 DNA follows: TGTGCCAGCACCCTATTCGCGGGGGGGGCTGCCAAAAACATTCAGTACTTC.

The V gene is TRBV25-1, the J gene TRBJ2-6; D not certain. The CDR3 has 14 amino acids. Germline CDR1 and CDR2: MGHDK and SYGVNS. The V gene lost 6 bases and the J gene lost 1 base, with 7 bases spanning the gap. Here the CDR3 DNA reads TGTGCCAGCAGAACGGGTTCTGGGGCCAACGTCCTGACTTTC. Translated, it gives CASRTGSGANVLTF.

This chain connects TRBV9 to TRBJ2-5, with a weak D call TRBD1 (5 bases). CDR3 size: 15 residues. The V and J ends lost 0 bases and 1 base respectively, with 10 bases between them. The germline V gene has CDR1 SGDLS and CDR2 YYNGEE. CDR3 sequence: CASSVGNRPQETQYF. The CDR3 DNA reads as TGTGCCAGCAGCGTAGGGAACAGGCCCCAAGAGACCCAGTACTTC. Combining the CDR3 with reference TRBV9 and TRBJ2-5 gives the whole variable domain DSGVTQTPKHLITATGQRVTLRCSPRSGDLSVYWYQQSLDQGLQFLIQYYNGEERAKGNILERFSAQQFPDLHSELNLSSLELGDSALYFCASSVGNRPQETQYFGPGTRLLVL.

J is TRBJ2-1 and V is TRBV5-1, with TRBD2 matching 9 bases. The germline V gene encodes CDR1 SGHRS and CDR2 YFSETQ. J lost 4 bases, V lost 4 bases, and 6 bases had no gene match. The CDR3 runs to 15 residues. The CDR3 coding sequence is TGCGCCAGCAGCCCTCCGGGACTAGCTTACAATGAGCAGTTCTTC. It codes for CASSPPGLAYNEQFF.

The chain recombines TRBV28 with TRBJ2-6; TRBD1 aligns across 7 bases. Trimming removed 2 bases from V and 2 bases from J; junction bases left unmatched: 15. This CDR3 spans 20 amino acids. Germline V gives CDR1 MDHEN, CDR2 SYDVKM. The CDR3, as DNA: TGTGCCAGCAGTTTAGAACAACCTAGGACAGGTCGAACTGGGGCCAACGTCCTGACTTTC. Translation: CASSLEQPRTGRTGANVLTF. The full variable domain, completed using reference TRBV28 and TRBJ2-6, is DVKVTQSSRYLVKRTGEKVFLECVQDMDHENMFWYRQDPGLGLRLIYFSYDVKMKEKGDIPEGYSVSREKKERFSLILESASTNQTSMYLCASSLEQPRTGRTGANVLTFGAGSRLTVL.

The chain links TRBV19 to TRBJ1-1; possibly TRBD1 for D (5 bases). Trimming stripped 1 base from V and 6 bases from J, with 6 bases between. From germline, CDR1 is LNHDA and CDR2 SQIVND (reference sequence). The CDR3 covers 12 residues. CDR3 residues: CASSIGGAEAFF. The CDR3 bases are TGTGCCAGTAGTATAGGGGGCGCTGAAGCTTTCTTT. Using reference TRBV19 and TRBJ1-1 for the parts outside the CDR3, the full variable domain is DGGITQSPKYLFRKEGQNVTLSCEQNLNHDAMYWYRQDPGQGLRLIYYSQIVNDFQKGDIAEGYSVSREKKESFPLTVTSAQKNPTAFYLCASSIGGAEAFFGQGTRLTVV.

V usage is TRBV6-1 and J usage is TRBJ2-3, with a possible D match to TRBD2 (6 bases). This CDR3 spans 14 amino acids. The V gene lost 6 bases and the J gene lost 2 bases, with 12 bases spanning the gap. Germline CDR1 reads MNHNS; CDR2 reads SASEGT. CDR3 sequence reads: CASRAGPNTDTQYF. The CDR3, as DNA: TGTGCCAGCAGGGCGGGGCCTAACACAGATACGCAGTATTTT.